A selection of T cell receptor beta chains follows, all from one sample in a study of blood T cell repertoires in COVID-19. TCRdb keeps only in-frame clones here, not all; method: immunoSEQ multiplex PCR. The table lists fewer than 250,000 clones, approximately 83% of them singletons. The sample taken for sequencing was peripheral blood. The receptor set was obtained from a human donor in a cohort sampled during active COVID-19. Both conserved end residues are part of each CDR3. A D gene is named only where the DNA matches it firmly. Not every row has a clone size; where given, it reads once, few, many or a size class.

J: TRBJ1-5
V: TRBV29-1
D: -
size: once
DNA: TGCAGCGTTTGCTCAGGGATAGGTCAGCCCCAGCATTTT
CDR3: CSVCSGIGQPQHF

J: TRBJ2-7
V: TRBV6-6
D: TRBD1
size: -
DNA: TGTGCCAGCAGTTACAACGGACAGGGCCTCTCCTACGAGCAGTACTTC
CDR3: CASSYNGQGLSYEQYF

J: TRBJ2-2
V: TRBV6-1
D: TRBD2
size: -
DNA: TGTGCCAGCAGTGCCCCTCCGGGAGCGGGGTACACCGGGGAGCTGTTTTTT
CDR3: CASSAPPGAGYTGELFF

J: TRBJ1-2
V: TRBV25-1
D: -
size: -
DNA: TGTGCCAGCAGTGACGGTCAGAGGGATGGCTACACCTTC
CDR3: CASSDGQRDGYTF

J: TRBJ2-3
V: TRBV6-6
D: -
size: -
DNA: TGTGCCAACGGACAGAGCACAGATACGCAGTATTTT
CDR3: CANGQSTDTQYF

J: TRBJ2-7
V: TRBV11-2
D: -
size: -
DNA: TGTGCCAGCAGCCTCCTGACAGCGGGTGGACAAGAGCAGTACTTC
CDR3: CASSLLTAGGQEQYF

J: TRBJ1-2
V: TRBV9
D: TRBD1
size: -
DNA: TGTGCCAGCAGCCCAGGACAGGGGGTCATGTATGGCTACACCTTC
CDR3: CASSPGQGVMYGYTF

J: TRBJ2-3
V: TRBV6-5
D: TRBD1
size: -
DNA: TGTGCCAGCAGTCCCGGGACAGGGCAGTATTTT
CDR3: CASSPGTGQYF

J: TRBJ1-3
V: TRBV7-2
D: -
size: once
DNA: TGTGCCAGCAGCTTAGAGGGGTCTGGAAACACCATATATTTT
CDR3: CASSLEGSGNTIYF

J: TRBJ2-2
V: TRBV5-1
D: TRBD1
size: -
DNA: TGCGCCAGCAGCCAGGACAGGTCGAACACCGGGGAGCTGTTTTTT
CDR3: CASSQDRSNTGELFF

J: TRBJ2-5
V: TRBV28
D: TRBD1
size: -
DNA: TGTGCCAGCAGTCTACGGGACAGGGGGCTTCGGGAGACCCAGTACTTC
CDR3: CASSLRDRGLRETQYF

J: TRBJ2-2
V: TRBV28
D: TRBD1
size: -
DNA: TGTGCCAGCAGATACGACAGGGTCCCCGGGGAGCTGTTTTTT
CDR3: CASRYDRVPGELFF

J: TRBJ2-1
V: TRBV24-1
D: TRBD2
size: -
DNA: TGTGCCACCAGTGAAAGCGGGGGGGCTCATGAGCAGTTCTTC
CDR3: CATSESGGAHEQFF

J: TRBJ1-1
V: TRBV14
D: TRBD1
size: -
DNA: TGTGCCAGCAGCCAACTACGGACAGGGGAAGCTTTCTTT
CDR3: CASSQLRTGEAFF

J: TRBJ2-7
V: TRBV28
D: -
size: once
DNA: TGTGCCAGCACCCCCCTAGTTTCCCTACTTCCGGAGGGAACCTACGAGCAGTACTTC
CDR3: CASTPLVSLLPEGTYEQYF

J: TRBJ1-1
V: TRBV5-4
D: -
size: -
DNA: TGTGCCAGCAGCGTCTGGACAGACACTGAAGCTTTCTTT
CDR3: CASSVWTDTEAFF

J: TRBJ1-3
V: TRBV6-1
D: -
size: -
DNA: TGTGCCAGCAGTGATTCAGGGAACCCCTCTGGAAACACCATATATTTT
CDR3: CASSDSGNPSGNTIYF

J: TRBJ1-1
V: TRBV3-1/TRBV3-2
D: -
size: -
DNA: TGTGCCAGTCGGAACCCAAGAGGCATGAACACTGAAGCTTTCTTT
CDR3: CASRNPRGMNTEAFF

J: TRBJ1-6
V: TRBV11-2
D: -
size: -
DNA: TGTGCCAGCAGCTTAGGGCAGGACAGCTATAATTCACCCCTCCACTTT
CDR3: CASSLGQDSYNSPLHF

J: TRBJ2-3
V: TRBV9
D: -
size: -
DNA: TGTGCCAGCAGCGTACTCCAGACTACCGATACGCAGTATTTT
CDR3: CASSVLQTTDTQYF

J: TRBJ1-1
V: TRBV7-2
D: TRBD1
size: -
DNA: TGTGCCAGCAGCTCCCTAACAGGGGTAGTTGGAGCTTTCTTT
CDR3: CASSSLTGVVGAFF

J: TRBJ2-1
V: TRBV10-3
D: TRBD1
size: -
DNA: TGTGCCATTACGGGACAGGGGGTCGATGAGCAGTTCTTC
CDR3: CAITGQGVDEQFF

J: TRBJ1-4
V: TRBV6-5
D: -
size: -
DNA: TGTGCCAGCAGTTCGCTAGGGGCAACTAATGAAAAACTGTTTTTT
CDR3: CASSSLGATNEKLFF

J: TRBJ2-1
V: TRBV27
D: -
size: many
DNA: TGTGCCAGCAGTTTATGGGGCGACGACTCCTACAATGAGCAGTTCTTC
CDR3: CASSLWGDDSYNEQFF

J: TRBJ1-2
V: TRBV5-1
D: TRBD1
size: -
DNA: TGCGCCAGCAGCCTGGGGGACAGGGGCTATGGCTACACCTTC
CDR3: CASSLGDRGYGYTF

J: TRBJ2-1
V: TRBV4-1
D: TRBD2
size: -
DNA: TGCGCCAGCAGCCTGACTAGCGGGAACAATGAGCAGTTCTTC
CDR3: CASSLTSGNNEQFF

J: TRBJ1-1
V: TRBV6-5
D: -
size: -
DNA: TGTGCCAGCAGTTACGAAAGCAGGAGGATGAACACTGAAGCTTTCTTT
CDR3: CASSYESRRMNTEAFF

J: TRBJ1-5
V: TRBV25-1
D: TRBD1
size: -
DNA: TGTGCCAGCGGACCCGGACAGGGACGCGACAATCAGCCCCAGCATTTT
CDR3: CASGPGQGRDNQPQHF

J: TRBJ2-5
V: TRBV2
D: TRBD1
size: once
DNA: TGTGCCAGCACTAGGACAGGGCAACAAGAGACCCAGTACTTC
CDR3: CASTRTGQQETQYF

J: TRBJ1-3
V: TRBV27
D: -
size: -
DNA: TGTGCCAGCAGTCCTCTAGCTGGGAGGGCAAGAAACACCATATATTTT
CDR3: CASSPLAGRARNTIYF

J: TRBJ2-3
V: TRBV6-5
D: TRBD1
size: -
DNA: TGTGCCAGCAGTTACTCGAAGGACAGGCATACGCAGTATTTT
CDR3: CASSYSKDRHTQYF

J: TRBJ2-7
V: TRBV6-2/TRBV6-3
D: TRBD1
size: -
DNA: TGTGCCAGCAGTCGACAGGGGCGGACCTCCTACGAGCAGTACTTC
CDR3: CASSRQGRTSYEQYF

J: TRBJ2-7
V: TRBV9
D: TRBD1
size: -
DNA: TGTGCCAGCAGCCCCTCAGGACAGGGCCACGAGCAGTACTTC
CDR3: CASSPSGQGHEQYF

J: TRBJ2-7
V: TRBV24-1
D: -
size: -
DNA: TGTGCCACCAGTCGAGGAGACTCCTACGAGCAGTACTTC
CDR3: CATSRGDSYEQYF

J: TRBJ1-6
V: TRBV19
D: TRBD1
size: -
DNA: TGTGCCAGTAGTACCCGGACAGGGTGGCGTGATTCACCCCTCCACTTT
CDR3: CASSTRTGWRDSPLHF

J: TRBJ2-3
V: TRBV6-2/TRBV6-3
D: TRBD1
size: once
DNA: TGTGCCAGCAGTCAGGGGACAGTAACAGATACGCAGTATTTT
CDR3: CASSQGTVTDTQYF

J: TRBJ1-2
V: TRBV7-9
D: -
size: once
DNA: TGTGCCAGCAGCTTACCACTGCGGGGCTACACCTTC
CDR3: CASSLPLRGYTF

J: TRBJ1-2
V: TRBV7-3
D: -
size: -
DNA: TGTGCCAGCAGCCTCCAGGGGAACTATGGCTACACCTTC
CDR3: CASSLQGNYGYTF

J: TRBJ2-6
V: TRBV29-1
D: -
size: -
DNA: TGCAGCGTTGAGACACCCTCCTCCGGGGCCAACGTCCTGACTTTC
CDR3: CSVETPSSGANVLTF

J: TRBJ1-4
V: TRBV5-1
D: TRBD1
size: -
DNA: TGCGCCAGCAGCCTGGGACAGTTTAATGAAAAACTGTTTTTT
CDR3: CASSLGQFNEKLFF

J: TRBJ2-2
V: TRBV7-2
D: TRBD1
size: -
DNA: TGTGCCAGCAGCTCGGCCGAACAGGGACAGGGGGAAGCCGGGGAGCTGTTTTTT
CDR3: CASSSAEQGQGEAGELFF

J: TRBJ1-1
V: TRBV19
D: -
size: -
DNA: TGTGCCAGTAGCGGACAGACGAACACTGAAGCTTTCTTT
CDR3: CASSGQTNTEAFF

J: TRBJ2-5
V: TRBV5-4
D: -
size: -
DNA: TGTGCCAGCAGCTTTGGGCGGGGACAAGAGACCCAGTACTTC
CDR3: CASSFGRGQETQYF

J: TRBJ2-1
V: TRBV19
D: TRBD2
size: -
DNA: TGTGCCAGTAGGCCGGGACTAGCGGGGGCCGGTCCCTCCTACAATGAGCAGTTCTTC
CDR3: CASRPGLAGAGPSYNEQFF

J: TRBJ1-5
V: TRBV2
D: TRBD1
size: -
DNA: TGTGCCAGCACCTTGAGGACAGGGAGTGATCAGCCCCAGCATTTT
CDR3: CASTLRTGSDQPQHF

J: TRBJ1-1
V: TRBV7-9
D: -
size: -
DNA: TGTGCCAGCAGCTTAGGGGAGGAGAACACTGAAGCTTTCTTT
CDR3: CASSLGEENTEAFF

J: TRBJ1-5
V: TRBV5-5
D: TRBD1
size: -
DNA: TGTGCCAGCAGCCCCTGGACAGGGGATTTCCAGCCCCAGCATTTT
CDR3: CASSPWTGDFQPQHF

J: TRBJ2-6
V: TRBV30
D: -
size: -
DNA: TGTGCCTGGAGTTACCGGACACAACCACACTCTGGGGCCAACGTCCTGACTTTC
CDR3: CAWSYRTQPHSGANVLTF